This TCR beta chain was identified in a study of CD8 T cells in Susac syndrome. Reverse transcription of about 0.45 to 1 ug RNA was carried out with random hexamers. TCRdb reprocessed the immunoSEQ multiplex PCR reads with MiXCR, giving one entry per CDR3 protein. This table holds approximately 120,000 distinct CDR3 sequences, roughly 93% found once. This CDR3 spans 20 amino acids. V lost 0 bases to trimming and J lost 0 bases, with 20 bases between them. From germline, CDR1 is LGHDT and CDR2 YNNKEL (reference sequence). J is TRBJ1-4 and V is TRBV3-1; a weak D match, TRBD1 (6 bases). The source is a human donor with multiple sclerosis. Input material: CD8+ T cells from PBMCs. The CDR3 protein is CASSQDQDLRDTATNEKLFF. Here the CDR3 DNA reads TGTGCCAGCAGCCAAGATCAGGATTTGCGGGACACCGCAACTAATGAAAAACTGTTTTTT.